Reported below is one T cell receptor beta chain. Its antigen remains unidentified. The RNA, about 0.45 to 1 ug, was put through reverse transcription using random hexamers. An immunoSEQ multiplex PCR generated amplified TCR beta CDR3 products spanning 54 Vbeta and 13 Jbeta. TCRdb re-called the immunoSEQ multiplex PCR reads with MiXCR, one entry per CDR3 protein. Seen here are 160,000 or so distinct CDR3 sequences, roughly 95% observed once, and the top ten hold about 0.15%. CDR3 length: 18 amino acids. Germline V CDR1 and CDR2: LGHNA, YNFKEQ. The trim removed 1 base at V and 0 bases at J, leaving 8 bases unmatched. These data originate in a study of CD8 T cells in Susac syndrome. Overall study results and limits: The study acknowledged a relatively small number of individuals in its TCR sequencing and HLA analysis.

V is TRBV4-2 and J is TRBJ2-7; 11 nucleotides align to TRBD2. Input material: CD8+ T cells from PBMCs. The clonotype comes from a human donor with multiple sclerosis. The CDR3 region is CASSQGLAGGSSSYEQYF. As DNA, the CDR3 is TGTGCCAGCAGCCAAGGGCTAGCGGGGGGCTCGAGCTCCTACGAGCAGTACTTC.